Following are 17 T cell receptor beta chains from one sample sequenced in a study of monozygotic twins with inflammatory bowel disease. Each CDR3 protein gets one entry in TCRdb, which reprocessed the 5' RACE reads and gives no DNA. The table for this sample gives hundreds of thousands of distinct CDR3 sequences. The specimen was blood. These receptors all stem from a human donor with ulcerative colitis or Crohn's disease, or a healthy co-twin of an affected twin (not recorded which).

The chain recombines TRBV18 with TRBJ2-2; TCRdb gives TRBD1 as the D gene, but with no DNA this cannot be confirmed. CDR3 length equals 14 residues. Germline assignment: CDR1 KGHSH and CDR2 LQKENI. CDR3 region: CASSPAPGTGELFF.

V is TRBV5-1 and J is TRBJ2-1. The CDR3 has 15 residues. Germline values: CDR1 SGHRS, CDR2 YFSETQ. CDR3 sequence reads: CASSPPESSYNEQFF.

The gene calls are TRBV7-8 and TRBJ2-2; TCRdb indicates TRBD2, and absent DNA this call remains unverified. In germline, CDR1 is SGHVS, CDR2 FQNEAQ. The CDR3 is 16 amino acids. The CDR3 loop is CASSFPSGSSAGELFF.

J is TRBJ2-2 and V is TRBV12-3 or TRBV12-4; TCRdb indicates TRBD1, and absent DNA this call remains unverified. This CDR3 contains 13 residues. This CDR3 is CASSREQGKELFF.

V and J are TRBV19 and TRBJ1-5; there is no DNA to check the TCRdb D call of TRBD1. Germline V lookup: CDR1 LNHDA, CDR2 SQIVND (reference sequence). The CDR3 extends over 16 amino acids. The CDR3 sequence is CASGKDRGPYNQPQHF.

This chain links TRBV5-1 with TRBJ2-5; TCRdb's assignment of TRBD1 cannot be checked, as there is no DNA. This CDR3 contains 14 residues. Germline CDR1 reads SGHRS; CDR2 reads YFSETQ. The chain's CDR3 is CASMRQGAAETQYF.

CDR3 region: CSATQGRVSYNEQFF. The chain employs TRBV20-1 and TRBJ2-1; TCRdb returns TRBD1, unconfirmable since there is no DNA. The CDR3 has 15 amino acids. Looked up from germline, CDR1 is DFQATT and CDR2 is SNEGSKA (reference sequence).

The rearrangement uses TRBV28 and TRBJ1-6. CDR3 length equals 17 residues. CDR1 and CDR2 (germline): MDHEN, SYDVKM. The CDR3 reads CASSPPPAVAGDSPLHF.

V and J are TRBV29-1 and TRBJ1-5; there is no DNA to check the TCRdb D call of TRBD1. This CDR3 spans 11 amino acids. Germline CDR1 is SQVTM and CDR2 is ANQGSEA. CDR3 amino acids: CPEGGDQPQHF. The full variable domain, with the rest looked up from reference TRBV29-1 and TRBJ1-5, is SAVISQKPSRDICQRGTSLTIQCQVDSQVTMMFWYRQQPGQSLTLIATANQGSEATYESGFVIDKFPISRPNLTFSTLTVSNMSPEDSSIYLCPEGGDQPQHFGDGTRLSIL.

The genes are TRBV30 and TRBJ2-1; TCRdb proposes TRBD1, but this gene call is untestable without DNA. Germline CDR1 GTSNPN, CDR2 SVGIG (reference sequence). This CDR3 contains 13 residues. The CDR3 is CAWNRGTHNEQFF.

The V and J genes are TRBV5-1 and TRBJ1-5; checking the TCRdb D call of TRBD1 is not possible without DNA. Germline V lookup: CDR1 SGHRS, CDR2 YFSETQ. CDR3 size: 17 residues. The CDR3 sequence: CASSPSGWGANNQPQHF.

The chain has TRBV4-2 and TRBJ2-7; the D call of TRBD2 rests on TCRdb alone, since no DNA is present to check it. CDR1 is LGHNA and CDR2 is YNFKEQ in the germline V gene. The CDR3 loop spans 13 amino acids. CDR3 sequence: CASSQDAGYEQYF.

V and J are TRBV7-8 and TRBJ1-5; TCRdb's D gene call, TRBD1, goes unchecked for lack of DNA. The CDR3 is made up of 12 amino acids. The germline V gene has CDR1 SGHVS and CDR2 FQNEAQ. This chain's CDR3 is CASSLGQGGVHF.

This chain links TRBV9 with TRBJ2-1; absent DNA, TCRdb's TRBD2 call cannot be checked. Per germline, CDR1 SGDLS and CDR2 YYNGEE. The CDR3 is 16 residues long. CDR3 amino acids: CASSVDFERSYNEQFF.

The chain uses TRBV27 and TRBJ2-7; TCRdb's D call, TRBD2, is unchecked because there is no DNA. The CDR3 has 15 amino acids. Per germline, CDR1 MNHEY and CDR2 SMNVEV (reference sequence). CDR3 protein: CASSKLAGGSYEQYF.

The chain carries TRBV4-3 and TRBJ1-2; with no DNA, the TCRdb D assignment of TRBD1 cannot be verified. CDR1 and CDR2 from the germline V gene are LGHNA and YSLEER. The CDR3 length is 14 residues. The CDR3 reads CASSQGDRDYGYTF.

The rearrangement uses TRBV2 and TRBJ2-7; the TCRdb D gene call, TRBD2, has no DNA to confirm it. Germline CDR1 and CDR2: SNHLY and FYNNEI. The CDR3 is made up of 14 amino acids. The CDR3 protein is CASSPPAQGGEQYF.